Presented here are 20 T cell receptor beta chains from one specimen sequenced in a study of blood T cell repertoires in COVID-19. Sequenced by immunoSEQ multiplex PCR; TCRdb stores in-frame clones only, minus some. The data hold about 67,000 clones, with just under 80% observed a single time. Sequenced: peripheral blood. These receptors originate from an older woman with acute or convalescent COVID-19.

The chain employs TRBV3-1 (or the pseudogene TRBV3-2) and TRBJ1-6, with 8 bases identical to TRBD1. Germline CDR1 reads LGHDT; CDR2 reads YNNKEL (reference sequence). V was pared by 0 bases and J by 5 bases, with 15 bases of the junction left unmatched. The CDR3 covers 20 residues. The DNA for the CDR3 is TGTGCCAGCAGCCAAGACTTTGGGCCTGATGAGACAGGGGATAATTCACCCCTCCACTTT. The encoded protein is CASSQDFGPDETGDNSPLHF.

The chain carries TRBV5-6 and TRBJ2-7, with 9 bases aligning to TRBD1. Germline CDR1 is SGHDT and CDR2 is YYEEEE. Trimming took 4 bases from V and 6 from J; bases not matched to a gene: 11. The CDR3 is 15 residues long. The CDR3 reads CASSIPGQGPSEQYF. The CDR3 coding sequence is TGTGCCAGCAGCATTCCGGGACAGGGCCCATCCGAGCAGTACTTC.

This clone has just one count. The V gene is TRBV12-3 or TRBV12-4, the J gene TRBJ2-1, with D tentatively TRBD1 (6 bases). This CDR3 is built from 13 residues. V dropped 7 bases and J dropped 6 bases, with 13 bases sitting between them. Here the CDR3 DNA reads TGTGCCAGCACCCCGAGACAGGCCAATGAGCAGTTCTTC. Residues: CASTPRQANEQFF.

V is TRBV19 and J is TRBJ1-2; 7 bases fit TRBD1. V shed 7 bases and J 2 bases; nucleotides not matched to a gene: 7. The CDR3 is 14 residues long. Germline V lookup: CDR1 LNHDA, CDR2 SQIVND (reference sequence). The CDR3 sequence is CASMRGQRNYGYTF. The CDR3 coding sequence is TGTGCCAGTATGAGGGGGCAACGGAACTATGGCTACACCTTC.

The CDR3 sequence is CAWTTGSNQPQHF. The CDR3 nucleotides read TGTGCCTGGACGACAGGGTCGAATCAGCCCCAGCATTTT. This sequence joins TRBV30 and TRBJ1-5; TRBD1 agrees at 7 bases. Germline lookup yields CDR1 GTSNPN and CDR2 SVGIG (reference sequence). J gave up 4 bases and V 4 bases, and 4 bases lay outside the gene matches. The CDR3 length is 13 residues. Looking up the rest from reference TRBV30 and TRBJ1-5 gives the full variable domain: SQTIHQWPATLVQPVGSPLSLECTVEGTSNPNLYWYRQAAGRGLQLLFYSVGIGQISSEVPQNLSASRPQDRQFILSSKKLLLSDSGFYLCAWTTGSNQPQHFGDGTRLSIL.

V gene TRBV7-8 combines with J gene TRBJ2-1; 9 nucleotides match TRBD2. The CDR3 consists of 18 residues. The V and J ends lost 5 bases and 0 bases, in that order; junction bases with no gene match: 11. Germline V gene lookup returns CDR1 SGHVS and CDR2 FQNEAQ. The CDR3 coding sequence is TGTGCCAGCAGCGATCCGGGACTAGCCCTAAGCTCCTACAATGAGCAGTTCTTC. Translating gives CASSDPGLALSSYNEQFF.

The chain couples TRBV7-9 to TRBJ1-2, with a tentative D call TRBD1 (6 bases). The CDR3 consists of 14 residues. Looked up from germline, CDR1 is SEHNR and CDR2 is FQNEAQ (reference sequence). V shed 5 bases and J shed 4 bases, with 14 bases lying between them. In nucleotides, the CDR3 is TGTGCCAGCAGCGCGTACAGGGCCCCCTATGGCTACACCTTC. This sequence encodes CASSAYRAPYGYTF.

The chain joins TRBV27 to TRBJ2-7, with D maybe TRBD1 (6 bases). CDR3 length: 13 residues. Trimming removed 3 bases at V and 7 bases at J, with 13 bases between. In germline, CDR1 is MNHEY, CDR2 SMNVEV (reference sequence). The CDR3 sequence is CASSLTGSGEQYF. The CDR3 region has the DNA TGTGCCAGCAGTTTGACAGGCTCGGGGGAGCAGTACTTC.

The rearrangement links TRBV10-3 to TRBJ1-5, with D possibly being TRBD1 (5 bases). Trimming pared 0 bases from V and 9 bases from J, leaving 15 bases between. In germline, CDR1 is ENHRY, CDR2 SYGVKD. This CDR3 spans 15 amino acids. CDR3 DNA: TGTGCCATCAGTGAGTCCGGTCAGGGTTCCGGGCCCCAGCATTTT. Residues: CAISESGQGSGPQHF.

This chain uses TRBV14 with TRBJ2-7, with D hard to call. V lost 1 base to trimming and J lost 9 bases, with 10 bases between them. Germline V lookup: CDR1 SGHDN, CDR2 FVKESK. The CDR3 has 12 residues. The CDR3 loop reads CASSQGANRQYF. The CDR3 coding sequence is TGTGCCAGCAGCCAAGGGGCAAATCGGCAGTACTTC.

This chain connects TRBV7-3 to TRBJ1-1, with unresolved D. V was pared by 2 bases and J by 1 base, with 5 bases between. Germline values: CDR1 SGHTA, CDR2 FQGTGA. The CDR3 is 13 amino acids. CDR3: CASSLSGNTEAFF. In DNA, the CDR3 is TGTGCCAGCAGCTTATCGGGGAACACTGAAGCTTTCTTT.

This chain joins TRBV4-3 and TRBJ1-2, with D perhaps matching TRBD1 (5 bases). Trimming shortened V by 0 bases and J by 6 bases, and 17 bases separated the two germline ends. The V gene's germline CDR1 is LGHNA and CDR2 YSLEER. The CDR3 contains 16 residues. DNA for the CDR3: TGCGCCAGCAGCCAAGACCTCCAGGGTTTTGCGGATGGCTACACCTTC. Translation: CASSQDLQGFADGYTF.

This chain joins TRBV5-5 and TRBJ2-7, with TRBD2 matching over 7 bases. The germline gives CDR1 SGHKS, CDR2 YYEKEE (reference sequence). The CDR3 contains 16 residues. J gave up 3 bases and V 4 bases, and 13 bases lay outside the gene matches. The CDR3 coding sequence is TGTGCCAGCAGCCCTCGGGGAGGGCCAGGACTCTACGAGCAGTACTTC. This codes for CASSPRGGPGLYEQYF.

The rearrangement links TRBV7-9 to TRBJ1-6, with 7 bases fitting TRBD1. V lost 4 bases, J lost 7 bases, and 7 bases stayed unmatched. Germline CDR1 is SEHNR and CDR2 is FQNEAQ (reference sequence). This CDR3 contains 15 residues. The CDR3 loop reads CASSWTSGQNSPLHF. As DNA, the CDR3 is TGTGCCAGCAGCTGGACTTCGGGACAGAATTCACCCCTCCACTTT. The full variable domain, with the rest looked up from reference TRBV7-9 and TRBJ1-6, is DTGVSQNPRHKITKRGQNVTFRCDPISEHNRLYWYRQTLGQGPEFLTYFQNEAQLEKSRLLSDRFSAERPKGSFSTLEIQRTEQGDSAMYLCASSWTSGQNSPLHFGNGTRLTVT.

The chain couples TRBV19 to TRBJ2-7; the D gene is possibly TRBD1 (5 bases). Trimming stripped 5 bases from V and 2 bases from J, with 13 bases between. Germline CDR1 and CDR2: LNHDA and SQIVND (reference sequence). The CDR3 spans 14 residues. In nucleotides, the CDR3 is TGTGCCAGTAGTTTTAGGCAGGACACCTACGAGCAGTACTTC. It codes for CASSFRQDTYEQYF.

The rearrangement joins TRBV5-1 to TRBJ2-1; the match to TRBD2 covers 10 bases. Per germline, CDR1 SGHRS and CDR2 YFSETQ. The V and J ends lost 4 bases and 9 bases, in that order; junction bases with no gene match: 10. CDR3 length: 15 residues. This CDR3 is CASSQGAGGSAEQFF. In DNA, the CDR3 is TGCGCCAGCAGCCAAGGAGCGGGGGGGTCTGCTGAGCAGTTCTTC.

J is TRBJ1-4 and V is TRBV5-1; TRBD1 aligns across 8 bases. The CDR3 covers 17 residues. Germline assignment: CDR1 SGHRS and CDR2 YFSETQ. J gave up 2 bases and V 4 bases, and 10 bases lay outside the gene matches. CDR3 nucleotides: TGCGCCAGCAGCCCCGGGGCGGGACAGGCTACTAATGAAAAACTGTTTTTT. The encoded protein is CASSPGAGQATNEKLFF.

The genes are TRBV27 and TRBJ2-2; D gene uncertain. Trimming took off 4 bases at V and 4 bases at J, with 13 bases between the two ends. Germline assignment: CDR1 MNHEY and CDR2 SMNVEV (reference sequence). This CDR3 comprises 15 residues. In DNA, the CDR3 is TGTGCCAGCAGTTCCAACTCACTGATCACCGGGGAGCTGTTTTTT. This sequence encodes CASSSNSLITGELFF.

This clone was seen a single time. The rearrangement links TRBV7-8 to TRBJ2-7; a weak D match, TRBD2 (6 bases). Trimming took off 0 bases at V and 4 bases at J, with 10 bases between the two ends. Germline V gene sequence: CDR1 SGHVS, CDR2 FQNEAQ. The CDR3 runs to 14 residues. CDR3 amino acids: CASSLAGGWYEQYF. As DNA, the CDR3 is TGTGCCAGCAGCTTAGCGGGGGGTTGGTACGAGCAGTACTTC.

The chain carries TRBV10-3 and TRBJ2-3, with 7 bases lining up with TRBD2. Losses at the gene ends were 3 bases for V and 6 bases for J; bases not matched to a gene: 6. The germline V gene has CDR1 ENHRY and CDR2 SYGVKD. The length of the CDR3 is 14 residues. CDR3 amino acids: CAISDPAGMDTQYF. The CDR3, as DNA: TGTGCCATCAGTGACCCAGCGGGGATGGATACGCAGTATTTT.